The T cell receptor (beta chain) under discussion was sequenced for a study of cytomegalovirus exposure and HLA in healthy donors. Turning to the study itself: As released early, the data held 85 million to 95 million unique TCRs from HLA-typed donors.

On this clone: What it binds is not known.

Broader study findings: In a later analysis, DRB1 alleles had the most associated TCRs; HLA-C alleles the fewest.

This CDR3 is 15 amino acids long. CDR1 and CDR2 from the germline V gene are MRHNA and SNTAGT. V gave up 3 bases and J gave up 7 bases; unmatched junction bases: 7. The PCR ran on 60 Vbeta and 13 Jbeta primers. Only in-frame clones appear in the TCRdb table, and some are missing; sequencing was by immunoSEQ multiplex PCR. Its listing shows about 140,000 clones. The specimen was PBMCs. This receptor was obtained from a young woman in good health and CMV-seronegative. V usage is TRBV6-4 and J usage is TRBJ2-1; 9 bases agree with TRBD2. The CDR3 loop reads CASSEVAGEENEQFF. CDR3 nucleotides: TGTGCCAGCAGTGAAGTAGCGGGAGAGGAAAATGAGCAGTTCTTC.